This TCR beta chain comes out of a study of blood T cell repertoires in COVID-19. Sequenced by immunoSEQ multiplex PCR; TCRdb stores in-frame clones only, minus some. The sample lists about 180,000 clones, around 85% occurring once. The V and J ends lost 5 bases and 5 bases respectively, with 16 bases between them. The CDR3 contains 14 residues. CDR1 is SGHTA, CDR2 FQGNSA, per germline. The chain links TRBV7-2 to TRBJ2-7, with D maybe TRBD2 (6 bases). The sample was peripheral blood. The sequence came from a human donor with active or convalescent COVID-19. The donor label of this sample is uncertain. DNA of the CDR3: TGTGCCAGCAGCCCGGGGAGGAGGGCGAACGAGCAGTACTTC. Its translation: CASSPGRRANEQYF.